The present entry profiles one T cell receptor beta chain with its context. Other DNA sequences in this sample translate to the same CDR3. V lost 5 bases to trimming and J lost 6 bases; unmatched junction nucleotides: 6. The CDR3 spans 15 residues. The germline V gene encodes CDR1 SGHRS and CDR2 YFSETQ. These data are taken from a study of cytomegalovirus exposure and HLA in healthy donors. Primers included in the PCR were 60 Vbeta and 13 Jbeta primers. TCRdb's table, derived via immunoSEQ multiplex PCR, lists solely in-frame clones and lacks some. This sample contains roughly 120,000 clones. The sequencing sample was made of PBMCs. The source of this sequence is a man younger than 45 in good health and CMV-seronegative. The J gene is TRBJ2-3, the V gene TRBV5-1; the match to TRBD2 covers 13 bases. The CDR3 sequence is CASRDGTSGTDTQYF. The CDR3 nucleotides read TGCGCCAGCAGGGACGGGACTAGCGGGACCGATACGCAGTATTTT.